The 9 T cell receptor beta chains listed next were all sequenced from one sample in a study of cytomegalovirus exposure and HLA in healthy donors. Amplification used 60 Vbeta primers and 13 Jbeta primers. The assay was immunoSEQ multiplex PCR, and TCRdb's table has in-frame clones only and misses some. The data hold about 93,000 clones, with 80% observed a single time. Source material: PBMCs. These receptors were taken from a man aged 25 to 40 in good health and CMV-seronegative.

The V and J genes are TRBV27 and TRBJ1-5, with D hard to call. The CDR3 has 12 amino acids. Germline CDR1 MNHEY, CDR2 SMNVEV (reference sequence). Trimming removed 3 bases at V and 3 bases at J, with 3 bases between. For the CDR3, the DNA is TGTGCCAGCAGTTTTTACAATCAGCCCCAGCATTTT. Translated, it gives CASSFYNQPQHF.

The V call is TRBV4-1, the J call TRBJ2-1; D possibly corresponds to TRBD1 (5 bases). This CDR3 comprises 16 residues. CDR1 is MGHRA and CDR2 is YSYEKL in the germline V gene. The ends were cut back, 1 base at V and 8 bases at J, with 18 bases in the middle. The CDR3, as DNA: TGCGCCAGCAGCCAAGTGGGCAGGGATAGGTTCGATGAGCAGTTCTTC. Translation gives CASSQVGRDRFDEQFF.

Remarks on this clone: The identical CDR3 is also encoded by other nucleotide sequences in the sample. The gene calls are TRBV5-1 and TRBJ2-7; TRBD1 matches 7 bases. The germline V gene encodes CDR1 SGHRS and CDR2 YFSETQ. V gave up 0 bases and J gave up 4 bases; unmatched junction bases: 4. There are 14 residues in the CDR3. CDR3 residues: CASSLGQGVYEQYF. CDR3 DNA sequence: TGCGCCAGCAGCTTGGGACAGGGTGTGTACGAGCAGTACTTC.

The rearrangement uses TRBV2 and TRBJ1-1; 9 bases fit TRBD1. The CDR3 runs to 14 residues. The germline V gene has CDR1 SNHLY and CDR2 FYNNEI. V shed 7 bases, J shed 4 bases, and the junction held 7 bases outside the gene matches. The CDR3 is CASIRQGGGTEAFF. The CDR3, as DNA: TGTGCCAGCATCCGACAGGGGGGTGGCACTGAAGCTTTCTTT.

V is TRBV6-1 and J is TRBJ1-4; D remains ambiguous. The CDR3 has 14 amino acids. Germline CDR1 reads MNHNS; CDR2 reads SASEGT. The V and J ends lost 6 bases and 4 bases respectively, with 12 bases between them. The CDR3 DNA reads as TGTGCCAGCAGCGCTTTGGCAGATAATGAAAAACTGTTTTTT. It translates to CASSALADNEKLFF.

The V call is TRBV12-5, the J call TRBJ1-1; tentatively, D is TRBD1 (5 bases). V lost 7 bases to trimming and J lost 6 bases, with 18 bases between them. The CDR3 totals 14 residues. Germline loops: CDR1 LGHNT, CDR2 FRNRAP. CDR3 amino acids: CASAPGRAGAEAFF. Here the CDR3 DNA reads TGTGCTAGTGCCCCAGGGAGGGCCGGTGCTGAAGCTTTCTTT.

The chain joins TRBV7-9 to TRBJ2-1; 10 bases fit TRBD1. After removal of 2 bases from V and 8 bases from J, the junction contained 18 bases not matched to a gene. The germline gives CDR1 SEHNR, CDR2 FQNEAQ (reference sequence). The CDR3 extends over 19 amino acids. The CDR3 region has the DNA TGTGCCAGCAGCTTACGTCCGGTAGGACCGGGACAGGGGTTCCATGAGCAGTTCTTC. Translating it yields CASSLRPVGPGQGFHEQFF.

The chain is built from TRBV4-2 and TRBJ2-1, with 11 bases that match TRBD2. The germline CDR1 and CDR2 sequences are LGHNA and YNFKEQ. There are 16 residues in the CDR3. V shed 0 bases and J 6 bases; nucleotides not matched to a gene: 4. The CDR3 spells CASSQDPLAGANEQFF. In DNA, the CDR3 is TGTGCCAGCAGCCAAGACCCACTAGCGGGGGCCAATGAGCAGTTCTTC.

The CDR3: CASSDFLGQAGETQYF. The CDR3 coding sequence is TGTGCCAGCAGTGATTTTCTCGGACAAGCAGGGGAGACCCAGTACTTC. The gene calls are TRBV6-1 and TRBJ2-5, with D possibly matching TRBD1 (5 bases). This CDR3 is built from 16 residues. Germline lookup yields CDR1 MNHNS and CDR2 SASEGT. The ends were cut back, 3 bases at V and 5 bases at J, with 19 bases in the middle.